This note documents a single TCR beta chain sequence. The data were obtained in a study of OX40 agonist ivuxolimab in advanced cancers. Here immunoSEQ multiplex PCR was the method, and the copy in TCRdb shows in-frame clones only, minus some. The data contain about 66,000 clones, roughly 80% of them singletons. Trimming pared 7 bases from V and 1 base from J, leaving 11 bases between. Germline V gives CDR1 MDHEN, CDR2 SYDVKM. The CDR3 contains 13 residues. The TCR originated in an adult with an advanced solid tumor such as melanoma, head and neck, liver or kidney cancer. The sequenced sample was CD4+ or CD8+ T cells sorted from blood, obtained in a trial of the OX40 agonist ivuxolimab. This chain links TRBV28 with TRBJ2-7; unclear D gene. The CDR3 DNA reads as TGTGCCAGCAAGACGACTGGTTCCTACGAGCAGTACTTC. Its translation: CASKTTGSYEQYF.